Following are 20 T cell receptor beta chains from one sample sequenced in a study of spatial heterogeneity in lung cancer. The time point was: sample taken at primary tumor resection. TCRdb used MiXCR to reprocess the 5' RACE reads, holding one entry per CDR3 protein. This repertoire shows roughly 48,000 distinct CDR3 sequences, less than 5.5% found once; its top ten account for around 10%. The sample consisted of PBMCs, taken at surgery. Receptors originate from a male donor with early-stage non-small cell lung cancer.

This clonotype was counted ten times or more. The chain carries TRBV5-4 and TRBJ2-7; TRBD2 aligns across 7 bases. The CDR3 loop spans 14 amino acids. Losses at the gene ends were 4 bases for V and 6 bases for J; bases not matched to a gene: 10. Germline V gene data show CDR1 as SGHNT and CDR2 as YYREEE (reference sequence). CDR3: CASSVVGEGPEQYF. In DNA, the CDR3 is TGTGCCAGCAGCGTGGTTGGGGAGGGGCCCGAGCAGTACTTC.

This clonotype was found many times. The genes are TRBV29-1 and TRBJ2-5; D may be TRBD1 (5 bases). The CDR3 is made up of 13 amino acids. V gave up 3 bases and J gave up 5 bases, with 13 bases separating them. Germline loops: CDR1 SQVTM, CDR2 ANQGSEA. Written as DNA, the CDR3 is TGCAGCGTTGACGACTGGGCAGGGGAGACCCAGTACTTC. Amino acids: CSVDDWAGETQYF.

This clonotype was counted ten times or more. The chain carries TRBV4-1 and TRBJ2-3; D uncertain. There are 13 residues in the CDR3. In germline, CDR1 is MGHRA, CDR2 YSYEKL. V shed 2 bases and J shed 6 bases, with 9 bases lying between them. The CDR3 is CASSQSGPDTQYF. In DNA form, the CDR3 reads TGCGCCAGCAGCCAATCTGGTCCTGATACGCAGTATTTT.

This clonotype was seen ten or more times. This chain joins TRBV3-1 and TRBJ2-1; perhaps TRBD2 as D (6 bases). V was pared by 0 bases and J by 6 bases, with 6 bases between. The CDR3 length is 13 residues. Germline CDR1 LGHDT, CDR2 YNNKEL (reference sequence). This chain's CDR3 is CASSQEGGNEQFF. In DNA, the CDR3 is TGTGCCAGCAGCCAAGAGGGAGGCAATGAGCAGTTCTTC.

Ten or more counts support this clonotype. A read error may produce the germline difference seen at one junction end. This chain joins TRBV10-3 and TRBJ2-7; tentative D call: TRBD2 (6 bases). The CDR3 totals 12 residues. CDR1 and CDR2 (germline): ENHRY, SYGVKD. The CDR3 DNA sequence: TGTGCCATCAACCCGGGAGCGGGCGAGAAGTACTTC. Translated, it gives CAINPGAGEKYF.

This clonotype appeared many times. The chain uses TRBV6-2 or TRBV6-3 and TRBJ2-1; 7 nucleotides align to TRBD2. The germline V gene encodes CDR1 MNHEY and CDR2 SVGEGT. The length of the CDR3 is 17 residues. Losses at the gene ends were 4 bases for V and 7 bases for J; bases not matched to a gene: 16. The CDR3 nucleotides are TGTGCCAGCAGTTTTGAGTTGGAGGGAGGGTCGAAAAATGAGCAGTTCTTC. Translation: CASSFELEGGSKNEQFF.

There are many counts of this clonotype. This chain uses TRBV18 with TRBJ2-6; no clear D. Germline loops: CDR1 KGHSH, CDR2 LQKENI. CDR3 length equals 13 residues. The V gene lost 7 bases and the J gene lost 1 base, with 5 bases spanning the gap. The CDR3 spells CASFLSGANVLTF. In DNA, the CDR3 is TGTGCCAGCTTTCTATCTGGGGCCAACGTCCTGACTTTC. Complete variable domain (other parts from reference TRBV18 and TRBJ2-6): NAGVMQNPRHLVRRRGQEARLRCSPMKGHSHVYWYRQLPEEGLKFMVYLQKENIIDESGMPKERFSAEFPKEGPSILRIQQVVRGDSAAYFCASFLSGANVLTFGAGSRLTVL.

This clonotype has at least ten counts. The chain has TRBV25-1 and TRBJ2-1; 10 positions agree with TRBD2. CDR1 and CDR2 from the germline V gene are MGHDK and SYGVNS. J gave up 4 bases and V 0 bases, and 9 bases lay outside the gene matches. This CDR3 comprises 18 residues. The CDR3, as DNA: TGTGCCAGCAGTGAATACGGCCACTCTAGCGGGAGTTACAATGAGCAGTTCTTC. Translating it yields CASSEYGHSSGSYNEQFF. Based on the CDR3 plus reference TRBV25-1 and TRBJ2-1, the full variable domain is EADIYQTPRYLVIGTGKKITLECSQTMGHDKMYWYQQDPGMELHLIHYSYGVNSTEKGDLSSESTVSRIRTEHFPLTLESARPSHTSQYLCASSEYGHSSGSYNEQFFGPGTRLTVL.

This clonotype was seen repeatedly, ten times or more. V and J are TRBV4-1 and TRBJ2-5, with a possible D match to TRBD2 (6 bases). Germline-derived CDR1 and CDR2 are MGHRA and YSYEKL. This CDR3 has 14 residues. V was cut by 1 base and J by 4 bases, with 10 bases left in between. CDR3 sequence: CASSQGVGRETQYF. The CDR3 DNA is TGCGCCAGCAGCCAAGGAGTCGGGAGAGAGACCCAGTACTTC.

This clonotype was recorded many times. The CDR3 reads CASSPYYEQYF. The CDR3, as DNA: TGTGCCAGCAGCCCGTACTACGAGCAGTACTTC. V is TRBV5-8 and J is TRBJ2-7; D gene uncertain. CDR3 length: 11 amino acids. Trimming removed 4 bases at V and 3 bases at J, with 5 bases between. Germline CDR1 SGHTS, CDR2 YDEGEE.

This clonotype was counted ten times or more. The J gene is TRBJ2-7, the V gene TRBV9; 8 bases match TRBD2. CDR1 is SGDLS, CDR2 YYNGEE, per germline. Trimming at V came to 5 bases and at J to 2 bases, leaving 6 bases not matched to a gene. This CDR3 comprises 14 residues. CDR3 amino acids: CASSLSGTAYEQYF. The DNA of the CDR3 is TGTGCCAGCAGTCTTAGCGGGACTGCCTACGAGCAGTACTTC.

This clonotype was observed at least ten times. The rearrangement uses TRBV4-3 and TRBJ2-1, with a weak D call TRBD2 (6 bases). Per the germline V gene, CDR1 is LGHNA and CDR2 is YSLEER. Between the trimmed V and J ends, which lost 0 bases and 11 bases, there was a span of 11 bases. The CDR3 has 13 residues. CDR3 in DNA: TGCGCCAGCAGCCAAGATTCGGGGACTCAGCAGTTCTTC. Translating gives CASSQDSGTQQFF.

This clonotype was seen at least ten times. J is TRBJ2-1 and V is TRBV20-1; D ambiguous. Trimming pared 3 bases from V and 10 bases from J, leaving 10 bases between. This CDR3 spans 11 amino acids. Per germline, CDR1 DFQATT and CDR2 SNEGSKA (reference sequence). For the CDR3, the DNA is TGCAGTGCTAGGCTCTATCAGGAGCAGTTCTTC. It specifies CSARLYQEQFF.

This clonotype has a count of ten or more. The CDR3: CASTIQGAGDYGYTF. The DNA for the CDR3 is TGTGCCAGCACAATACAGGGGGCGGGAGACTATGGCTACACCTTC. V is TRBV12-3 or TRBV12-4 and J is TRBJ1-2, with TRBD1 matching over 9 bases. The V segment lost 7 bases and the J segment 3 bases; nucleotides outside the gene matches: 9. The length of the CDR3 is 15 residues.

In this sample, this clonotype turned up a few times. V gene TRBV7-2 combines with J gene TRBJ2-3; D unclear. The CDR3 covers 15 residues. V was clipped by 2 bases and J by 2 bases, with 11 bases between them. CDR1 and CDR2 (germline): SGHTA, FQGNSA. DNA for the CDR3: TGTGCCAGCAGCTTACAAACACGATCCACAGATACGCAGTATTTT. This codes for CASSLQTRSTDTQYF.

This clonotype was seen repeatedly, ten times or more. The rearrangement joins TRBV7-8 to TRBJ2-5; D is unclear. The CDR3 length is 12 residues. Trimming pared 5 bases from V and 2 bases from J, leaving 6 bases between. Germline loops: CDR1 SGHVS, CDR2 FQNEAQ. This chain's CDR3 is CASSRIQETQYF. DNA for the CDR3: TGTGCCAGCAGCCGGATTCAAGAGACCCAGTACTTC.

This clonotype was seen repeatedly, ten times or more. CDR3 region: CASSLMEETQYF. The CDR3 DNA reads as TGTGCCAGCAGCTTAATGGAAGAGACCCAGTACTTC. This chain joins TRBV11-1 and TRBJ2-5; D uncertain. Germline CDR1 and CDR2: SGHAT and FQDESV (reference sequence). Trimming left V 2 bases short and J 3 bases short, with 4 bases between. The length of the CDR3 is 12 residues.

Ten or more counts support this clonotype. The chain uses TRBV6-2 or TRBV6-3 and TRBJ2-4, with D possibly TRBD2 on 5 matching bases. This CDR3 is 13 amino acids long. Germline V CDR1 and CDR2: MNHEY, SVGEGT. Trimming removed 6 bases at V and 9 bases at J, with 15 bases between. The CDR3 loop is CASSEDPEGIQYF. The CDR3, as DNA: TGTGCCAGCAGCGAGGACCCAGAGGGCATTCAGTACTTC.

This clonotype has ten or more counts. The chain joins TRBV2 to TRBJ1-2; 9 bases are a match to TRBD1. V lost 3 bases and J lost 6; bases outside the gene matches: 8. The CDR3 loop spans 15 amino acids. CDR1 and CDR2 (germline): SNHLY, FYNNEI. The CDR3 nucleotides are TGTGCCAGCAGTGACCCGGACAGGGGAAAGGATGGCTACACCTTC. Its protein product is CASSDPDRGKDGYTF.

In regard to this clonotype: A much larger clone lies one base from this, so it may be a read error. As the CDR3 is not closed by the conserved phenylalanine or tryptophan, this likely results from a read error. The chain recombines TRBV6-1 with TRBJ2-3, with unresolved D. This CDR3 has 14 residues. Germline values: CDR1 MNHNS, CDR2 SASEGT. V gave up 4 bases and J gave up 1 base, with 9 bases separating them. Here the CDR3 DNA reads TGTGCCAGCAGTGTAGGCGGAGGCACAGATACGCAGTATTCT. Its protein is CASSVGGGTDTQYS.